The clone carrying this T cell receptor (beta chain) occurred many times. Antigen specificity is unknown. This entry belongs to a study of molecular identifiers for immune sequencing clone quantification. Study-level results: Highly expanded clone sizes could end up underestimated if a barcode were shared by identical TCR molecules. Spiked Jurkat TCR RNA originating from one cell could reportedly be identified amid more than 950,000 naive cells.

In the sort, naive CD8 T cells were defined as CD8+CD4-CCR7+CD45RA+. This CDR3 has 17 residues. Germline V gene lookup returns CDR1 LGHNA and CDR2 YSLEER. J lost 7 bases, V lost 0 bases, and 12 bases had no gene match. Both previously described methods and listed TCR primers were employed to make bulk TCR libraries. TCRdb reanalysed the PCR reads using MiXCR and keeps one entry per CDR3 protein. The sample contains approximately 500,000 distinct CDR3 sequences, about a fifth of which appear only once. The source material was naive CD8+ T cells from blood, with Jurkat cell RNA spiked in. Subset defined: FACS-sorted CD8+CD4-CCR7+CD45RA+ naive T cells. This clonotype was obtained from a human donor in good health. Some libraries in this study had Jurkat cell RNA spiked in. The V call is TRBV4-3, the J call TRBJ2-1; TRBD2 matches 7 bases. For the CDR3, the DNA is TGCGCCAGCAGCCAAGATAAAGCGGGACCGCAGTTTAATGAGCAGTTCTTC. Its protein product is CASSQDKAGPQFNEQFF.